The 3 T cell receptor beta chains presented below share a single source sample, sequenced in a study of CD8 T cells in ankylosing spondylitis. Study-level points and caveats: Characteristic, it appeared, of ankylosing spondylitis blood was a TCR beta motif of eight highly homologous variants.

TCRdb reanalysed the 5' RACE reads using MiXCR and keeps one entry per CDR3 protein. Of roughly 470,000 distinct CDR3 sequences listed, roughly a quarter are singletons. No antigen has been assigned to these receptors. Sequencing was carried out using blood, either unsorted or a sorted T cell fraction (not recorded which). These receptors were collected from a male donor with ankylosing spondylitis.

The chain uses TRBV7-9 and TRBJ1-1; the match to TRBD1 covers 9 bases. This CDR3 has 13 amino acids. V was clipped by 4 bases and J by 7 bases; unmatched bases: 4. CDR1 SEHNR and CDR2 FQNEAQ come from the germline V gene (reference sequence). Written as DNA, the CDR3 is TGTGCCAGCAGCTCCCGGGACAGGGTTGAAGCTTTCTTT. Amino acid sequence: CASSSRDRVEAFF.

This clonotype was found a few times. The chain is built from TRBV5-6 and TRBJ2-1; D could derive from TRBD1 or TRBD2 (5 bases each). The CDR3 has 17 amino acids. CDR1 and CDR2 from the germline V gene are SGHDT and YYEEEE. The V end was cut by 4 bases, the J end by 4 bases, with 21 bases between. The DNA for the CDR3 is TGTGCCAGCAGCCTCGGGGCGGCCGTGTCAATTTACAATGAGCAGTTCTTC. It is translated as CASSLGAAVSIYNEQFF.

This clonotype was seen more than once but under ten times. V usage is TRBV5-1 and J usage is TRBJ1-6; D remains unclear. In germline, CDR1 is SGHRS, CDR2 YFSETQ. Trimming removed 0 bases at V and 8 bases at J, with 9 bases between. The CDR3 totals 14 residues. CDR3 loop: CASSLGHGDSPLHF. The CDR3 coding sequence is TGCGCCAGCAGCTTGGGCCACGGGGATTCACCCCTCCACTTT.